These 13 T cell receptor beta chains share one sample of origin, sequenced in a study of T-cell memory formation after mild COVID-19. TCRdb redid the calling of the 5' RACE reads with MiXCR, one entry per CDR3 protein. This table has some 290,000 distinct CDR3 sequences, roughly 16% appearing once. The sample was PBMCs or a T cell subset sorted from them (not recorded which). The receptor source for this set is a young man who had mild COVID-19 (a few samples of this study predate the infection). Cell type and time point are not known.

This chain joins TRBV4-1 and TRBJ2-1, with a tentative D call TRBD2 (6 bases). Germline values: CDR1 MGHRA, CDR2 YSYEKL. CDR3 length: 15 amino acids. Trimming shortened V by 0 bases and J by 6 bases, and 12 bases separated the two germline ends. The CDR3 DNA reads TGCGCCAGCAGCCAAGATCCCTCACTAGCCAATGAGCAGTTCTTC. This sequence encodes CASSQDPSLANEQFF.

This clonotype appeared a few times. The V call is TRBV12-3 or TRBV12-4, the J call TRBJ2-3, with 9 bases matching TRBD2. This CDR3 spans 15 amino acids. J lost 6 bases, V lost 4 bases, and 8 bases had no gene match. The CDR3 DNA sequence: TGTGCCAGCAGTTCCTCTAGCGGGGTGGGGGATACGCAGTATTTT. Translation gives CASSSSSGVGDTQYF.

This clonotype was counted a few times. V gene TRBV19 combines with J gene TRBJ1-6; the D is unclear. Germline V gives CDR1 LNHDA, CDR2 SQIVND (reference sequence). The CDR3 sequence is 13 residues long. CDR3 sequence: CATKEGDNSPLHF. CDR3 nucleotide sequence: TGTGCGACTAAGGAGGGCGATAATTCACCCCTCCACTTT.

This clonotype was seen only a few times. This chain links TRBV9 with TRBJ2-7, with D perhaps TRBD1 or TRBD2 (7 bases each). With 0 bases removed from V and 2 bases from J, the gap between germline ends came to 12 bases. This CDR3 has 15 amino acids. Germline V gene lookup returns CDR1 SGDLS and CDR2 YYNGEE. The CDR3 sequence is CASSVGGGTAYEQYF. The CDR3 nucleotides read TGTGCCAGCAGCGTAGGGGGGGGGACAGCCTACGAGCAGTACTTC.

This sequence joins TRBV7-6 and TRBJ2-2; 9 bases are shared with TRBD1. CDR1 and CDR2 from the germline V gene are SGHVS and FNYEAQ. The CDR3 totals 18 residues. V shed 3 bases, J shed 0 bases, and the junction held 8 bases outside the gene matches. CDR3 DNA: TGTGCCAGCAGCTTGTACCGCGGGACAGGGTCGAACACCGGGGAGCTGTTTTTT. It codes for CASSLYRGTGSNTGELFF.

The chain carries TRBV6-5 and TRBJ1-2; D call uncertain. CDR1 is MNHEY, CDR2 SVGAGI, per germline. With 0 bases removed from V and 4 bases from J, the gap between germline ends came to 6 bases. The CDR3 is 13 residues long. CDR3 residues: CASSYSIAYGYTF. In DNA, the CDR3 is TGTGCCAGCAGTTACTCCATTGCCTATGGCTACACCTTC.

This clonotype appeared a few times. V gene TRBV12-3 or TRBV12-4 combines with J gene TRBJ1-1; D gene unclear. V gave up 2 bases and J gave up 8 bases, with 12 bases separating them. This CDR3 spans 13 amino acids. The CDR3 DNA sequence: TGTGCCAGCAGTTTAAGCCACCTCCTAGAAGCTTTCTTT. Encoded protein: CASSLSHLLEAFF.

This clonotype occurred a few times. The chain uses TRBV18 and TRBJ1-4; no definite D call. This CDR3 is 17 amino acids long. Trimming took 4 bases from V and 5 from J, leaving 20 bases between them. Germline V gene sequence: CDR1 KGHSH, CDR2 LQKENI. CDR3: CASSRFRATRSNEKLFF. CDR3 DNA sequence: TGTGCCAGCTCACGTTTTAGGGCCACCCGGTCGAATGAAAAACTGTTTTTT. The complete variable domain, with remaining parts taken from reference TRBV18 and TRBJ1-4, reads NAGVMQNPRHLVRRRGQEARLRCSPMKGHSHVYWYRQLPEEGLKFMVYLQKENIIDESGMPKERFSAEFPKEGPSILRIQQVVRGDSAAYFCASSRFRATRSNEKLFFGSGTQLSVL.

This clonotype showed up many times. The genes are TRBV11-2 and TRBJ1-1; 7 nucleotides match TRBD1. CDR3 length: 13 amino acids. The V and J ends lost 6 bases and 3 bases, in that order; junction bases with no gene match: 4. Germline CDR1 SGHAT, CDR2 FQNNGV. The DNA of the CDR3 is TGTGCCAGCAGGTTTACAGGGGACACTGAAGCTTTCTTT. Residues: CASRFTGDTEAFF.

This clonotype occurred a few times. The rearrangement joins TRBV12-3 or TRBV12-4 to TRBJ1-6; D call uncertain. This CDR3 has 14 amino acids. V was pared by 3 bases and J by 5 bases, with 8 bases between. Here the CDR3 reads CASSFSRHNSPLHF. The CDR3 nucleotides are TGTGCCAGCAGTTTTTCCCGACATAATTCACCCCTCCACTTT.

This clonotype has at least ten counts. The chain joins TRBV5-1 to TRBJ1-6, with a tentative D call TRBD1 (5 bases). The CDR3 length is 13 residues. V was trimmed by 4 bases and J by 11 bases, leaving 13 bases between them. The germline gives CDR1 SGHRS, CDR2 YFSETQ. In DNA form, the CDR3 reads TGCGCCAGCAGCGGGGACCTTAAGGCACCCCTCCACTTT. Amino acids: CASSGDLKAPLHF.

The rearrangement joins TRBV7-9 to TRBJ2-3; no firm D call. The germline gives CDR1 SEHNR, CDR2 FQNEAQ (reference sequence). V lost 8 bases to trimming and J lost 4 bases, with 7 bases between them. The CDR3 runs to 11 residues. CDR3 in amino acids: CASFSPDTQYF. The CDR3 DNA is TGTGCCAGCTTTTCACCAGATACGCAGTATTTT.

The rearrangement links TRBV9 to TRBJ1-1; D gene unclear. The CDR3 totals 15 residues. Germline CDR1 is SGDLS and CDR2 is YYNGEE. Trimming pared 4 bases from V and 0 bases from J, leaving 13 bases between. Here the CDR3 reads CASSSRGSLNTEAFF. CDR3 sequence (DNA): TGTGCCAGCAGCTCGAGAGGCAGCTTGAACACTGAAGCTTTCTTT.